This is a list of T cell receptor beta chains from one sample in a study of shared clonotypes between healthy human individuals. Libraries were prepared by immunoSEQ multiplex PCR; TCRdb keeps only in-frame clonotypes and omits some of them. The sample has over a million clones; about three quarters are singletons. Material for sequencing was memory CD4+ T cells sorted from blood. These receptors originate from a man younger than 35 in good health. Both conserved end residues are part of each CDR3. D genes are given only for firm matches. Rows give clone size only sometimes, using once, few, many, or a class for an expanded clone.

j_call clone_size v_call d_call cdr3_aa cdr3_nt
TRBJ2-1 - TRBV5-6 TRBD2 CASSLGLASGEQFF TGTGCCAGCAGCTTGGGACTAGCGAGCGGTGAGCAGTTCTTC
TRBJ2-1 few TRBV29-1 TRBD2 CSVEASAGGYEQFF TGCAGCGTTGAAGCTTCGGCGGGGGGCTACGAGCAGTTCTTC
TRBJ2-5 - TRBV5-1 - CASSSPYREETQYF TGCGCCAGCAGCTCGCCCTACAGGGAAGAGACCCAGTACTTC
TRBJ2-7 few TRBV6-5 - CASSRTPLMEQYF TGTGCCAGCAGTCGGACACCTTTGATGGAGCAGTACTTC
TRBJ2-6 - TRBV7-2 - CASSLSVSGANVLTF TGTGCCAGCAGCTTATCAGTCTCTGGGGCCAACGTCCTGACTTTC
TRBJ2-3 - TRBV11-2 - CASSLPAGGGGTDTQYF TGTGCCAGCAGCCTCCCGGCTGGGGGTGGAGGCACAGATACGCAGTATTTT
TRBJ1-2 few TRBV28 - CASSLISRASNYGYTF TGTGCCAGCAGTTTAATTTCAAGGGCCTCTAACTATGGCTACACCTTC
TRBJ1-3 - TRBV28 - CASSSPSGNTIYF TGTGCCAGCAGTTCGCCCTCTGGAAACACCATATATTTT
TRBJ2-7 once TRBV5-4 - CASSLADRTYEQYF TGTGCCAGCAGCTTGGCCGACAGAACCTACGAGCAGTACTTC
TRBJ2-6 - TRBV19 - CASSIEPGRSGANVLTF TGTGCCAGTAGTATAGAGCCAGGACGCTCTGGGGCCAACGTCCTGACTTTC
TRBJ2-1 - TRBV7-6 TRBD2 CASSQQLAGGLNEQFF TGTGCCAGCAGCCAACAACTAGCGGGAGGGCTTAATGAGCAGTTCTTC
TRBJ2-7 - TRBV5-1 - CASSPATYEQYF TGCGCCAGCAGCCCCGCCACCTACGAGCAGTACTTC
TRBJ1-6 - TRBV5-1 TRBD1 CASTPGGPDSPLHF TGCGCCAGCACCCCAGGGGGACCGGATTCACCCCTCCACTTT
TRBJ1-2 - TRBV4-1 - CASSQATAEYGYTF TGCGCCAGCAGCCAAGCCACAGCGGAGTATGGCTACACCTTC
TRBJ1-1 - TRBV11-3 - CASSLPARDTEAFF TGTGCCAGCAGCTTACCCGCGAGGGACACTGAAGCTTTCTTT
TRBJ1-4 - TRBV5-4 - CASSPEGPNEKLFF TGTGCCAGCAGCCCCGAGGGGCCTAATGAAAAACTGTTTTTT
TRBJ2-7 - TRBV7-2 TRBD2 CASSLGTSGSNEQYF TGTGCCAGCAGCCTAGGGACTAGCGGGAGCAACGAGCAGTACTTC
TRBJ2-7 - TRBV6-5 TRBD2 CASRPLGGWEQYF TGTGCCAGCAGGCCCCTCGGGGGGTGGGAGCAGTACTTC
TRBJ2-5 - TRBV5-1 - CASSLGFSAGDKTQYF TGCGCCAGCAGCTTGGGGTTTTCCGCAGGGGACAAGACCCAGTACTTC
TRBJ2-7 - TRBV7-2 - CASSGGGGGPTYEQYF TGTGCCAGCAGCGGCGGTGGCGGAGGCCCTACCTACGAGCAGTACTTC
TRBJ1-1 - TRBV19 - CASSSSGLGTEAFF TGTGCCAGTAGTAGCTCCGGACTAGGCACTGAAGCTTTCTTT
TRBJ1-1 - TRBV10-3 - CAITRTRTDQAFF TGTGCCATCACCCGGACAAGAACAGACCAAGCTTTCTTT
TRBJ2-7 - TRBV19 - CASSLGQPEGEQYF TGTGCCAGTAGTCTGGGACAACCCGAGGGCGAGCAGTACTTC
TRBJ2-7 many TRBV2 - CAGRRQDNSYEQYF TGTGCCGGGCGGAGGCAGGACAACTCCTACGAGCAGTACTTC
TRBJ1-4 - TRBV30 - CAWSVEEKLFF TGTGCCTGGAGTGTAGAGGAAAAACTGTTTTTT
TRBJ1-5 - TRBV6-1 - CASTYRGNQPQHF TGTGCCAGCACCTACCGGGGAAATCAGCCCCAGCATTTT
TRBJ1-1 - TRBV5-1 TRBD1 CASSPQTGRETEAFF TGCGCCAGCAGCCCCCAGACAGGGAGGGAGACTGAAGCTTTCTTT
TRBJ2-1 few TRBV19 - CASGGLTRAEQFF TGTGCCAGTGGGGGTCTTACGAGGGCTGAGCAGTTCTTC
TRBJ2-1 - TRBV5-1 TRBD2 CASSSEPSGGRSNNEQFF TGCGCCAGCAGCTCCGAACCTAGCGGGGGGCGTTCAAACAATGAGCAGTTCTTC
TRBJ1-5 few TRBV30 - CAWSLKAPSREPQHF TGTGCCTGGAGTCTAAAGGCCCCGTCCCGTGAGCCCCAGCATTTT